This T cell receptor (beta chain) appears in the sequencing data of a study of CD8 T cells in ankylosing spondylitis. This CDR3 is 14 amino acids long. Germline V gene sequence: CDR1 MGHRA, CDR2 YSYEKL. The V end was cut by 1 base, the J end by 2 bases, with 7 bases between. Comment on this clonotype: What it binds is unknown.

Libraries of TCR beta came from quantitative 5'-RACE with molecular barcodes. TCRdb ran MiXCR on the 5' RACE reads and lists one entry per CDR3 protein. This sample has 150,000 to 250,000 distinct CDR3 sequences, with roughly 13% found just once. Study-level points and caveats: A motif in TCR beta, a set of eight or nine highly homologous variants, appeared characteristic of ankylosing spondylitis blood. As reported, disease-linked clones showed significant enrichment in matched ankylosing spondylitis synovial fluid. As for the disease-linked clones, they showed a CD8+ phenotype and occurred at relatively low frequencies in peripheral blood.

The chain recombines TRBV4-1 with TRBJ2-3; D not resolved. Sequencing was performed on blood, either unsorted or a sorted T cell fraction (not recorded which). The sequence derives from a male donor with ankylosing spondylitis or in good health (not recorded which). The CDR3 region is CASSQVGSTDTQYF. The CDR3 DNA sequence: TGCGCCAGCAGCCAAGTCGGCTCCACAGATACGCAGTATTTT.